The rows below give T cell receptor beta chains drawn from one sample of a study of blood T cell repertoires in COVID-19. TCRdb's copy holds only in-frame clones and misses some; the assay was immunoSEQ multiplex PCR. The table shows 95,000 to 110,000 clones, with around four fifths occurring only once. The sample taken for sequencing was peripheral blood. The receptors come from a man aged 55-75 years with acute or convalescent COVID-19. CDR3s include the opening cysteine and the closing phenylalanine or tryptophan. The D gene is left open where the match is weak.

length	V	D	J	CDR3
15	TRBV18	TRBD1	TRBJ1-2	CASSTSGQGHYGYTF
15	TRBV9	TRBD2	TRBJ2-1	CASSEAGSPYNEQFF
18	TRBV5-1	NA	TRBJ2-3	CASSFNRDHSAGTDTQYF
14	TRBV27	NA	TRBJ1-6	CASTATDYNSPLHF
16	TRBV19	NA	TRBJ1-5	CASSMGGVYSNQPQHF
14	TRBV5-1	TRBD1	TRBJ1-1	CASRPQGADTEAFF
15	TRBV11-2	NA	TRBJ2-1	CASSLVTGDINEQFF
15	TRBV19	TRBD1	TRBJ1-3	CASRTGQRLGNTIYF
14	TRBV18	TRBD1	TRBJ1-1	CASLGQIMNTEAFF
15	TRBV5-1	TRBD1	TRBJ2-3	CASSLTGGASDTQYF
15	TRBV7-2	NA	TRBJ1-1	CASSLGGGLDTEAFF
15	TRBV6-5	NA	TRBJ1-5	CASVRSFLANQPQHF
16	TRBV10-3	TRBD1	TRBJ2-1	CAISRGGQGAYNEQFF
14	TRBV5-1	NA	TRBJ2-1	CASSFQGMSNEQFF
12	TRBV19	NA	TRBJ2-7	CASSGNHYEQYF
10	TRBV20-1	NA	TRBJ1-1	CSARTHEAFF
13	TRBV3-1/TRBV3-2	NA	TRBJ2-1	CASSFYEAQEQFF
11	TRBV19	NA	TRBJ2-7	CASSDRWEQYF
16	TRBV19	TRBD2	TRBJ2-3	CASSEPSSGGSDTQYF
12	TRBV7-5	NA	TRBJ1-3	CARSSSGNTIYF
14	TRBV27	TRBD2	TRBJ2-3	CASRLAGGVDTQYF
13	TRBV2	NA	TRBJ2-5	CASRRHGGETQYF
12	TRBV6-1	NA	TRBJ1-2	CASSERGNGYTF
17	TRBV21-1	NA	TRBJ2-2	CASSKSPSGVNTGELFF
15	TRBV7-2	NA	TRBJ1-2	CASSLLGVLSYGYTF
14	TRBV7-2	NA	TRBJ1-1	CASSLGRMNTEAFF
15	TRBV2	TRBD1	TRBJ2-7	CASSYTVGQGVVQYF
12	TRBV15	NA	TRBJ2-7	CATSRGNYEQYF
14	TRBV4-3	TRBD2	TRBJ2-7	CASSQVAGGYEQYF
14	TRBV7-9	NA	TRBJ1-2	CASSLVAVSYGYTF
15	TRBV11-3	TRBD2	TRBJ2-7	CASSSGTSGSGEQYF
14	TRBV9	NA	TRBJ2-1	CASSAQGGLMTQFF
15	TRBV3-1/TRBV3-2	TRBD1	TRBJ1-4	CASSQRQGWAEKLFF
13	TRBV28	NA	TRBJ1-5	CASNPGLFQPQHF